Listed below are T cell receptor beta chains from one sample, sequenced in a study of blood T cell repertoires in COVID-19. Using immunoSEQ multiplex PCR, the repertoire was profiled, and TCRdb retains in-frame clones only, with some absent. The data contain approximately 470,000 clones, about nine tenths of them singletons. Material for sequencing was PBMCs or T cells enriched from blood (not recorded which). These receptors came from a woman between 18 and 29 years old who had recovered from COVID-19. Both conserved end residues are part of each CDR3. The D gene is left open where the match is weak. Clone size appears in some rows only: once, few, many, or a class for an expanded clone.

CDR3 DNA: TGTGCCAGCAGCGTAACTGTATTATCTAGCCACCTTCCAAACAATGAGCAGTTCTTC; CDR3 protein: CASSVTVLSSHLPNNEQFF; clone size: NA; J gene: TRBJ2-1; D gene: NA; V gene: TRBV9
CDR3 DNA: TGTGCTAGTGGTTTGGGAGCCCGCACTGAAGCTTTCTTT; CDR3 protein: CASGLGARTEAFF; clone size: NA; J gene: TRBJ1-1; D gene: NA; V gene: TRBV12-5
CDR3 DNA: TGTGCCAGCAGCCAAGGTCGGGGGGCTGGCAATGAAAAACTGTTTTTT; CDR3 protein: CASSQGRGAGNEKLFF; clone size: NA; J gene: TRBJ1-4; D gene: NA; V gene: TRBV11-2
CDR3 DNA: TGTGCCAGCAGTCCACAGTCGCGGACTCTGAGTGAAGCTTTCTTT; CDR3 protein: CASSPQSRTLSEAFF; clone size: NA; J gene: TRBJ1-1; D gene: NA; V gene: TRBV2
CDR3 DNA: TGTGCCTGGAGTGTGGGGCAAAGAGCCGATCGCAGGCATGAAAAACTGTTTTTT; CDR3 protein: CAWSVGQRADRRHEKLFF; clone size: NA; J gene: TRBJ1-4; D gene: NA; V gene: TRBV30
CDR3 DNA: TGTGCCAGCTCACCATCAACCGGGTTTGCCTATGGCTACACCTTC; CDR3 protein: CASSPSTGFAYGYTF; clone size: NA; J gene: TRBJ1-2; D gene: NA; V gene: TRBV18
CDR3 DNA: TGCGCCAGCAGCTTGTCAGGGGGTGAGGCCTACGAGCAGTACTTC; CDR3 protein: CASSLSGGEAYEQYF; clone size: NA; J gene: TRBJ2-7; D gene: TRBD1; V gene: TRBV5-1
CDR3 DNA: TGTGCCAGCAGCGGAGGGACAGCCGACCAAGAGACCCAGTACTTC; CDR3 protein: CASSGGTADQETQYF; clone size: NA; J gene: TRBJ2-5; D gene: TRBD1; V gene: TRBV9
CDR3 DNA: TGTGCCAGCAGCGTCGACAGGGGGCAAACCGGGGAGCTGTTTTTT; CDR3 protein: CASSVDRGQTGELFF; clone size: NA; J gene: TRBJ2-2; D gene: TRBD1; V gene: TRBV11-3
CDR3 DNA: TGCGCCAGCAGCTTGGCCACGAACACCGGGGAGCTGTTTTTT; CDR3 protein: CASSLATNTGELFF; clone size: few; J gene: TRBJ2-2; D gene: NA; V gene: TRBV5-1
CDR3 DNA: TGCGCCACCCGGGACACTCTCACAGATACGCAGTATTTT; CDR3 protein: CATRDTLTDTQYF; clone size: NA; J gene: TRBJ2-3; D gene: NA; V gene: TRBV10-1
CDR3 DNA: TGTGCCAGCAGTTCGGGGTTTAGCTACACCTTC; CDR3 protein: CASSSGFSYTF; clone size: NA; J gene: TRBJ1-2; D gene: NA; V gene: TRBV6-2/TRBV6-3
CDR3 DNA: TGTGCCAGTCGGACAGGCACCGGGGAGCTGTTTTTT; CDR3 protein: CASRTGTGELFF; clone size: NA; J gene: TRBJ2-2; D gene: TRBD1; V gene: TRBV19
CDR3 DNA: TGTGCCAGCTCACCAAGCCAGGGCTCCTACAATGAGCAGTTCTTC; CDR3 protein: CASSPSQGSYNEQFF; clone size: NA; J gene: TRBJ2-1; D gene: NA; V gene: TRBV18
CDR3 DNA: TGCAGCGTTGGGAACAGAAACTATGGCTACACCTTC; CDR3 protein: CSVGNRNYGYTF; clone size: NA; J gene: TRBJ1-2; D gene: NA; V gene: TRBV29-1
CDR3 DNA: TGCGCCAGCAGCCAAGGACTAGCGCAGAAAGAGACCCAGTACTTC; CDR3 protein: CASSQGLAQKETQYF; clone size: NA; J gene: TRBJ2-5; D gene: TRBD2; V gene: TRBV5-1
CDR3 DNA: TGTGCCAGCATAGGCGGCCAGGGCACTGAAGCTTTCTTT; CDR3 protein: CASIGGQGTEAFF; clone size: NA; J gene: TRBJ1-1; D gene: NA; V gene: TRBV6-5
CDR3 DNA: TGTGCCAGTAGTATGAGCGGGGAGCGCACAGATACGCAGTATTTT; CDR3 protein: CASSMSGERTDTQYF; clone size: few; J gene: TRBJ2-3; D gene: TRBD2; V gene: TRBV19
CDR3 DNA: TGTGCCGCCTCGACAGGGATAAACACCATATATTTT; CDR3 protein: CAASTGINTIYF; clone size: NA; J gene: TRBJ1-3; D gene: TRBD1; V gene: TRBV19
CDR3 DNA: TGTGCCTCCTGGGACAGCAATAATTCACCCCTCCACTTT; CDR3 protein: CASWDSNNSPLHF; clone size: NA; J gene: TRBJ1-6; D gene: TRBD1; V gene: TRBV10-3
CDR3 DNA: TGTGCCTGGGCCGTAAGCACGGGGATCCTCCATGGCTACACCTTC; CDR3 protein: CAWAVSTGILHGYTF; clone size: NA; J gene: TRBJ1-2; D gene: NA; V gene: TRBV30
CDR3 DNA: TGTGCCAGCAGTCACAGTGGAAATTCACCCCTCCACTTT; CDR3 protein: CASSHSGNSPLHF; clone size: once; J gene: TRBJ1-6; D gene: NA; V gene: TRBV7-8
CDR3 DNA: TGTGCCAGCAGCCTAGCGGGGGGGACATACAATGAGCAGTTCTTC; CDR3 protein: CASSLAGGTYNEQFF; clone size: NA; J gene: TRBJ2-1; D gene: TRBD2; V gene: TRBV7-2
CDR3 DNA: TGTGCCAGCAGTTCCAGGACAGGGGATGGCTACACCTTC; CDR3 protein: CASSSRTGDGYTF; clone size: few; J gene: TRBJ1-2; D gene: TRBD1; V gene: TRBV6-2/TRBV6-3
CDR3 DNA: TGTGCCAGCGTTACCTCCCTTGGGCAGAAAGCTTTCTTT; CDR3 protein: CASVTSLGQKAFF; clone size: NA; J gene: TRBJ1-1; D gene: NA; V gene: TRBV6-6
CDR3 DNA: TGTGCCAGCAGCCTAGTTGCTGGGACAGGGGGCCGGGAAGGCTACACCTTC; CDR3 protein: CASSLVAGTGGREGYTF; clone size: NA; J gene: TRBJ1-2; D gene: TRBD1; V gene: TRBV7-2
CDR3 DNA: TGTGCCTGGGGCCGGGGGATACAAGAGACCCAGTACTTC; CDR3 protein: CAWGRGIQETQYF; clone size: NA; J gene: TRBJ2-5; D gene: NA; V gene: TRBV30
CDR3 DNA: TGTGCCAGCAGCCAAGATAGGGGCGTTAACTATGGCTACACCTTC; CDR3 protein: CASSQDRGVNYGYTF; clone size: NA; J gene: TRBJ1-2; D gene: NA; V gene: TRBV3-1/TRBV3-2
CDR3 DNA: TGCGCCAGCAGCTCTTCGGTCGGCGGCTACGAGCAGTACTTC; CDR3 protein: CASSSSVGGYEQYF; clone size: NA; J gene: TRBJ2-7; D gene: NA; V gene: TRBV5-1
CDR3 DNA: TGTGCCAGCAGTTTATCAGGGGACACTGAAGCTTTCTTT; CDR3 protein: CASSLSGDTEAFF; clone size: NA; J gene: TRBJ1-1; D gene: NA; V gene: TRBV12-3/TRBV12-4
CDR3 DNA: TGTGCTAGTGGCTTTACAGGGGGCCTAATTTCCAGGAGGGTAAATGAGCAGTTCTTC; CDR3 protein: CASGFTGGLISRRVNEQFF; clone size: NA; J gene: TRBJ2-1; D gene: TRBD1; V gene: TRBV12-5